The 12 T cell receptor beta chains in this list originate from one sample, sequenced in a study of OX40 agonist ivuxolimab in advanced cancers. Here immunoSEQ multiplex PCR was the method, and the copy in TCRdb shows in-frame clones only, minus some. The sample has fewer than 85,000 clones; approximately 86% are singletons. Sequenced here: CD4+ or CD8+ T cells sorted from blood, sampled in a trial of the OX40 agonist ivuxolimab. Receptors originate from an adult with an advanced solid tumor such as melanoma, head and neck, liver or kidney cancer.

About this clone itself: One end of the junction is discordant with germline, which a read error may explain. The chain recombines TRBV7-7 with TRBJ2-1, with D possibly TRBD2 on 5 matching bases. The CDR3 consists of 14 residues. Germline V CDR1 and CDR2: SSHAT, FNYEAQ (reference sequence). The CDR3 coding sequence is TGTGCTAGCAGCTCGGACTTCTTAGAGAGTGAGCAGTTCTTC. Translating gives CASSSDFLESEQFF.

The chain employs TRBV28 and TRBJ1-6, with D perhaps TRBD1 (5 bases). Germline CDR1 reads MDHEN; CDR2 reads SYDVKM. The CDR3 covers 13 residues. Deletions cut 2 bases from V and 9 bases from J, with 8 bases between. The CDR3 spells CASSLPGFSPLHF. The CDR3 DNA is TGTGCCAGCAGTTTACCAGGGTTTTCACCCCTCCACTTT.

Comment on this clone: This sample includes further DNA sequences coding for the same CDR3. J is TRBJ1-4 and V is TRBV5-1; D is perhaps TRBD1 (5 bases). Trimming cost V 0 bases and J 4 bases, with 10 bases left between them. Germline CDR1 and CDR2: SGHRS and YFSETQ. This CDR3 has 15 residues. CDR3 DNA sequence: TGCGCCAGCAGCTTGGCGGGGGGGAGTAATGAAAAACTGTTTTTT. Its translation: CASSLAGGSNEKLFF.

There are a few counts of this clone. The chain couples TRBV7-9 to TRBJ1-2; D unresolved. Germline V gene lookup returns CDR1 SEHNR and CDR2 FQNEAQ (reference sequence). The CDR3 length is 12 residues. The V end lost 4 bases, the J end lost 4 bases, and 7 bases lay between the germline ends. In nucleotides, the CDR3 is TGTGCCAGCAGCTACGGTGCCTATGGCTACACCTTC. This translates into CASSYGAYGYTF.

The V and J genes are TRBV7-2 and TRBJ1-1, with 11 bases lining up with TRBD1. There are 14 residues in the CDR3. J lost 5 bases, V lost 5 bases, and 4 bases had no gene match. Germline CDR1 reads SGHTA; CDR2 reads FQGNSA. As DNA, the CDR3 is TGTGCCAGCAGCCGGGACAGGGGGGGAACTGAAGCTTTCTTT. As protein: CASSRDRGGTEAFF. Variable domain in full (rest from reference TRBV7-2 and TRBJ1-1): GAGVSQSPSNKVTEKGKDVELRCDPISGHTALYWYRQSLGQGLEFLIYFQGNSAPDKSGLPSDRFSAERTGGSVSTLTIQRTQQEDSAVYLCASSRDRGGTEAFFGQGTRLTVV.

This chain uses TRBV5-1 with TRBJ1-5; D might be TRBD1 (6 bases). Germline V CDR1 and CDR2: SGHRS, YFSETQ. The CDR3 has 15 amino acids. The ends were cut back, 1 base at V and 6 bases at J, with 14 bases in the middle. Here the CDR3 reads CASSLSGGQGQPQHF. The CDR3 nucleotides read TGCGCCAGCAGCTTGTCGGGGGGGCAAGGTCAGCCCCAGCATTTT.

The V gene is TRBV11-2, the J gene TRBJ2-3; D remains unclear. CDR1 is SGHAT, CDR2 FQNNGV, per germline. This CDR3 region has 12 residues. Trimming stripped 5 bases from V and 6 bases from J, with 9 bases between. CDR3 region: CASSQTRDTQYF. The CDR3 DNA reads TGTGCCAGCAGCCAAACAAGGGATACGCAGTATTTT.

The chain links TRBV30 to TRBJ2-3, with TRBD1 matching 10 bases. The length of the CDR3 is 15 residues. Germline CDR1 is GTSNPN and CDR2 is SVGIG (reference sequence). The trim removed 1 base at V and 1 base at J, leaving 2 bases unmatched. In nucleotides, the CDR3 is TGTGCCTGGAGTGCCGGGACAGGGGGCACAGATACGCAGTATTTT. This codes for CAWSAGTGGTDTQYF.

V is TRBV7-3 and J is TRBJ2-6; TRBD2 is a possible D gene (5 bases). The V end lost 2 bases, the J end lost 6 bases, and 11 bases lay between the germline ends. This CDR3 is 15 amino acids long. Germline-derived CDR1 and CDR2 are SGHTA and FQGTGA. The CDR3 bases are TGTGCCAGCAGCTTAGGACTTACCTCGGCCAACGTCCTGACTTTC. This gives the protein CASSLGLTSANVLTF.

This rearrangement joins TRBV7-9 to TRBJ2-5; D is possibly TRBD2 (5 bases). Germline CDR1 and CDR2: SEHNR and FQNEAQ (reference sequence). CDR3 length equals 13 residues. Trimming cost V 3 bases and J 5 bases, with 10 bases left between them. The CDR3 DNA sequence: TGTGCCAGCAGCTTTGTTGCGGGCGAGACCCAGTACTTC. Amino acid sequence: CASSFVAGETQYF.

In DNA form, the CDR3 reads TGCGCCAGCACAGGGACTAGCGGGGGATTCACCGGGGAGCTGTTTTTT. It yields the protein CASTGTSGGFTGELFF. This chain uses TRBV5-1 with TRBJ2-2; 14 nucleotides align to TRBD2. The CDR3 sequence is 16 residues long. CDR1 and CDR2 from the germline V gene are SGHRS and YFSETQ. Losses at the gene ends were 6 bases for V and 4 bases for J; bases not matched to a gene: 5.

The rearrangement uses TRBV4-1 and TRBJ2-7, with D unresolved. The CDR3 extends over 15 amino acids. V shed 1 base and J shed 2 bases, with 12 bases lying between them. Looked up from germline, CDR1 is MGHRA and CDR2 is YSYEKL. CDR3 sequence (DNA): TGCGCCAGCAGCCAAGGGATTTGGGGAACCTACGAGCAGTACTTC. Translated, it gives CASSQGIWGTYEQYF.